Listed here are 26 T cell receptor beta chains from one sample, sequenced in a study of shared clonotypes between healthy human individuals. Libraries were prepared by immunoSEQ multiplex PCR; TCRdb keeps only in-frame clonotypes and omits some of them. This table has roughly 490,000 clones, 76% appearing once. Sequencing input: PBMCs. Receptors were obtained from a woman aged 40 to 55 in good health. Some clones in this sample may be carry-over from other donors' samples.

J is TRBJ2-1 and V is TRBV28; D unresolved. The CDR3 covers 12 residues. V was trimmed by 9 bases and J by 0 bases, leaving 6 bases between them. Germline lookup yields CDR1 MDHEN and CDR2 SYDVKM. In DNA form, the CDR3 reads TGTGCCAGTCACAGCTCCTACAATGAGCAGTTCTTC. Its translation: CASHSSYNEQFF.

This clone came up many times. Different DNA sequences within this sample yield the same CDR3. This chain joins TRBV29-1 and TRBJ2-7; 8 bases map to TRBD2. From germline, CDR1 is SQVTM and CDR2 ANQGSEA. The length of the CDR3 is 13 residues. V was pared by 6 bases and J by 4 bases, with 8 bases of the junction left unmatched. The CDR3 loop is CSVVLAGGYEQYF. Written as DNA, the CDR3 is TGCAGCGTCGTACTTGCGGGAGGATACGAGCAGTACTTC.

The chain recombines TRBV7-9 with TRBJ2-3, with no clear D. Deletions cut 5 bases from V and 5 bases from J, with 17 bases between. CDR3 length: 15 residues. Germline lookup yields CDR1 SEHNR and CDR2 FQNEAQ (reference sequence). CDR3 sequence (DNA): TGTGCCAGCAGCCCGACGGGCAGAAGTGAAGATACGCAGTATTTT. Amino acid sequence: CASSPTGRSEDTQYF.

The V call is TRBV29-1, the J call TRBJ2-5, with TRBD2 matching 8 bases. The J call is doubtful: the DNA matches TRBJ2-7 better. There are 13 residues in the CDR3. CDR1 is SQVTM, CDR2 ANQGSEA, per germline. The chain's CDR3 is CSASDLRGGEQYF. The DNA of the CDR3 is TGCAGCGCTTCAGACCTTCGGGGGGGCGAGCAGTACTTC.

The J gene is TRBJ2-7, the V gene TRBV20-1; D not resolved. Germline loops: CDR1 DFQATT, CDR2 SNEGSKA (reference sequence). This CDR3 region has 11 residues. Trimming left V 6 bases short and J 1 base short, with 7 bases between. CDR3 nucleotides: TGCAGTGCCTTAGATTCCTACGAGCAGTACTTC. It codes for CSALDSYEQYF.

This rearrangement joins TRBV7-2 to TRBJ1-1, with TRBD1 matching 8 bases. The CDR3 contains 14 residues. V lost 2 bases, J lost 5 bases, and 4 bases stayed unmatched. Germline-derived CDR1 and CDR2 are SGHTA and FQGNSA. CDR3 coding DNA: TGTGCCAGCAGCTTACAGGGGGCTTGGACTGAAGCTTTCTTT. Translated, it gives CASSLQGAWTEAFF. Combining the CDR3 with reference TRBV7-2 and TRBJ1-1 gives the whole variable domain GAGVSQSPSNKVTEKGKDVELRCDPISGHTALYWYRQSLGQGLEFLIYFQGNSAPDKSGLPSDRFSAERTGGSVSTLTIQRTQQEDSAVYLCASSLQGAWTEAFFGQGTRLTVV.

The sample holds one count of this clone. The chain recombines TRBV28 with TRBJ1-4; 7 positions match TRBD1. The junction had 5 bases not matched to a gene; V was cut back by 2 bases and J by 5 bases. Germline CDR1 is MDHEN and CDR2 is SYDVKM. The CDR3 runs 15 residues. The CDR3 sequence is CASSLEGAGNEKLFF. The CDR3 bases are TGTGCCAGCAGTTTAGAGGGGGCAGGGAATGAAAAACTGTTTTTT.

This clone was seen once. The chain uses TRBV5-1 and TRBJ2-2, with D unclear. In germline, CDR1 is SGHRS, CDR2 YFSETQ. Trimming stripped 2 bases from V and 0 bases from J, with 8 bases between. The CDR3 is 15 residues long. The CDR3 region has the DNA TGCGCCAGCAGCTTAAGGGCCACGAACACCGGGGAGCTGTTTTTT. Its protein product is CASSLRATNTGELFF.

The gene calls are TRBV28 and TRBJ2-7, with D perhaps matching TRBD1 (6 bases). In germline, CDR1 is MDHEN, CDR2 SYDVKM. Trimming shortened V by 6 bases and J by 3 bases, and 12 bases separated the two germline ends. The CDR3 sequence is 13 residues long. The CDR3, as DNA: TGTGCCAGCAGGCAACAGGGTATCTACGAGCAGTACTTC. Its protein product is CASRQQGIYEQYF.

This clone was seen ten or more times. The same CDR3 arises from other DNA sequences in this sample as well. CDR3 residues: CAIGTRTQYF. The CDR3 bases are TGTGCCATCGGTACACGTACGCAGTATTTT. This chain links TRBV10-3 with TRBJ2-3; D is unresolved. Germline V gives CDR1 ENHRY, CDR2 SYGVKD. The CDR3 totals 10 residues. V was trimmed by 8 bases and J by 8 bases, leaving 8 bases between them.

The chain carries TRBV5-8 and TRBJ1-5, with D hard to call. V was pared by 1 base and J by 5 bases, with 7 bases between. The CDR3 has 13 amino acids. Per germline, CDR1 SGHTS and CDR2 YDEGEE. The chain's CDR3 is CASSLSGDQPQHF. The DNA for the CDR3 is TGTGCCAGCAGCTTGAGTGGGGATCAGCCCCAGCATTTT.

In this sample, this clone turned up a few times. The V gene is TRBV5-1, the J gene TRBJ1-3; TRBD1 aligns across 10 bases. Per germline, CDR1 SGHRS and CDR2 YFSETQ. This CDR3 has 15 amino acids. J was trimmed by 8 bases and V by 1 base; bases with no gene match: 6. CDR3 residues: CASSLTGQGYHTIYF. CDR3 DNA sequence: TGCGCCAGCAGCTTGACGGGACAGGGGTACCACACCATATATTTT.

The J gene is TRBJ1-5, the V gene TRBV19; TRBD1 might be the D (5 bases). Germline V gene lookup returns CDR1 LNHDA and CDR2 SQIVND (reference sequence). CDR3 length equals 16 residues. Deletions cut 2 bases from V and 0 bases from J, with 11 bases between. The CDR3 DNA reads TGTGCCAGTAGTATATCAGGGTTCTATAGCAATCAGCCCCAGCATTTT. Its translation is CASSISGFYSNQPQHF.

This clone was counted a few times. The CDR3 loop is CAWSVRGELFF. The CDR3 DNA is TGTGCCTGGAGTGTACGGGGGGAGCTGTTTTTT. V and J are TRBV30 and TRBJ2-2; no firm D call. Germline V gene sequence: CDR1 GTSNPN, CDR2 SVGIG (reference sequence). The CDR3 sequence is 11 residues long. V lost 0 bases to trimming and J lost 8 bases, with 4 bases between them.

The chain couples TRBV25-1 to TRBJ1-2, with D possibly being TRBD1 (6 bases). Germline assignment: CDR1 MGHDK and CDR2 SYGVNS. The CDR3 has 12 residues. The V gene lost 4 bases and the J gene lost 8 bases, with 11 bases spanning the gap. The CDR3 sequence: CASSVRGRGYTF. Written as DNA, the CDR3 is TGTGCCAGCAGTGTCAGGGGCAGGGGCTACACCTTC.

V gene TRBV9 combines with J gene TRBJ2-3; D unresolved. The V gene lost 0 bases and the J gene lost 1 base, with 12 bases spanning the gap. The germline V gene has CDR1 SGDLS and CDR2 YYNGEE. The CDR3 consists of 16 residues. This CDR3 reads CASSVGLTGGTDTQYF. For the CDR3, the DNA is TGTGCCAGCAGCGTAGGGCTCACTGGGGGCACAGATACGCAGTATTTT.

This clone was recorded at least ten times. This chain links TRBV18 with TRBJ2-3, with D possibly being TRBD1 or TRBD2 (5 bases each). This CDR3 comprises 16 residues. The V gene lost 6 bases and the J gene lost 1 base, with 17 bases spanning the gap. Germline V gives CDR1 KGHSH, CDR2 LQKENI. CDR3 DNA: TGTGCCAGCTCGGTCCGGGGCGTGCGTGGCACAGATACGCAGTATTTT. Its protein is CASSVRGVRGTDTQYF.

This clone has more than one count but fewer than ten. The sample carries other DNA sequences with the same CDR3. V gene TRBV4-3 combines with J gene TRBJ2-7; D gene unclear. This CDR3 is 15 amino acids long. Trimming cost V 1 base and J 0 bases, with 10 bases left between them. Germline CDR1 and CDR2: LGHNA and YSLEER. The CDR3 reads CASSQAAEVSYEQYF. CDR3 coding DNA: TGCGCCAGCAGCCAAGCAGCCGAGGTCTCCTACGAGCAGTACTTC.

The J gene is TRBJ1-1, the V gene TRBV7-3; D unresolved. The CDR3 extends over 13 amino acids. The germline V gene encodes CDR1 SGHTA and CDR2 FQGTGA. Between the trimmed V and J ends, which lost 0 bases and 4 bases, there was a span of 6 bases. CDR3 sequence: CASSLTEGTEAFF. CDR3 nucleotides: TGTGCCAGCAGCTTAACGGAGGGCACTGAAGCTTTCTTT.

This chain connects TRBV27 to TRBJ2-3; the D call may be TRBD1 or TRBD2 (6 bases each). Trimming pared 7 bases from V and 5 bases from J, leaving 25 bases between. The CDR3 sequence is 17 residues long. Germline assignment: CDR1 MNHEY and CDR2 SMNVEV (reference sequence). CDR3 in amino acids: CASNFGGGSRGGDTQYF. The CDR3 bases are TGTGCCAGCAATTTTGGAGGGGGAAGTCGAGGTGGAGATACGCAGTATTTT.

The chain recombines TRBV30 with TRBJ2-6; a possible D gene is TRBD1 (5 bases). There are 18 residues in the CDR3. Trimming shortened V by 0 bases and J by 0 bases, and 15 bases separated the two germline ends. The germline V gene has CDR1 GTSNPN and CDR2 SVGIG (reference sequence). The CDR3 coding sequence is TGTGCCTGGAGTGTAATCCGACAGACATTCTCTGGGGCCAACGTCCTGACTTTC. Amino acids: CAWSVIRQTFSGANVLTF.

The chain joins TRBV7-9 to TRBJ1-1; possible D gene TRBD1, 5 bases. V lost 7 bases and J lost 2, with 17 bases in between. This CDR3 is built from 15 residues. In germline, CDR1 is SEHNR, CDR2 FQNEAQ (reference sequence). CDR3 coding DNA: TGTGCCAGCACTATCGGGTGGGACCTAAACACTGAAGCTTTCTTT. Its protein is CASTIGWDLNTEAFF.

The CDR3 nucleotides read TGTGCCAGCAGCGTGGGGACAGGGGGCTCCTACAATGAGCAGTTCTTC. It specifies CASSVGTGGSYNEQFF. The V gene is TRBV5-4, the J gene TRBJ2-1; TRBD1 aligns across 11 bases. This CDR3 has 16 amino acids. The J segment lost 0 bases and the V segment lost 4 bases, leaving 3 bases of the junction unmatched. The germline gives CDR1 SGHNT, CDR2 YYREEE (reference sequence).

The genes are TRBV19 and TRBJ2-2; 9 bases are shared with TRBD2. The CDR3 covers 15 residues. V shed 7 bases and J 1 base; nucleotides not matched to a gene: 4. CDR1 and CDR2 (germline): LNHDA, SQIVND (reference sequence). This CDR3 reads CASNPSGMNTGELFF. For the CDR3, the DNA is TGTGCCAGTAATCCTAGCGGGATGAACACCGGGGAGCTGTTTTTT.

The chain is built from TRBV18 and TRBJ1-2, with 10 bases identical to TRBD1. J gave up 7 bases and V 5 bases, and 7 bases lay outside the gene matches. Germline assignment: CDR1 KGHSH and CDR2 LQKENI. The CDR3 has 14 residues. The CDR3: CASSSGTGAGGYTF. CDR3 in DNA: TGTGCCAGCTCATCCGGGACAGGGGCAGGTGGCTACACCTTC.

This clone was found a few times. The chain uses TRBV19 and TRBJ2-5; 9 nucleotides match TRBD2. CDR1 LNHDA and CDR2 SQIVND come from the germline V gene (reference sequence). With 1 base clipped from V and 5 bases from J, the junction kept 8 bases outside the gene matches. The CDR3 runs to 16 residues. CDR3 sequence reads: CASSIVRVAGAETQYF. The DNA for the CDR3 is TGTGCCAGTAGTATAGTCAGGGTAGCGGGAGCGGAGACCCAGTACTTC.